The sequence of this TCR beta chain was determined in a study of T cell repertoires in cytomegalovirus infection. Overall study: Carrying CMV and the relevant HLA type showed in public TCR beta signatures. Overall study findings and caveats: The response measured ex vivo was dominated by TCR beta clonotypes (HLA-C-restricted and CMV-specific). Adding up the frequency of public TCR beta families identified people who carried CMV plus the relevant HLA.

TCRdb passed the reads through MiXCR, listing each CDR3 protein once. This sample has fewer than 550,000 distinct CDR3 sequences, with around a quarter found just once. V gave up 3 bases and J gave up 4 bases, with 8 bases separating them. This CDR3 is built from 13 residues. About this clonotype: No antigen is known for it.

The rearrangement links TRBV12-3 or TRBV12-4 to TRBJ2-3; D gene ambiguous. Source material: PBMCs. This TCR was recovered from a human donor in good health (CMV status not recorded). Some clones in this sample may be carry-over from other donors' samples. The CDR3 DNA reads as TGTGCCAGCAGTTTTCTAGTTTCAGATACGCAGTATTTT. Encoded protein: CASSFLVSDTQYF.